This TCR beta chain is drawn from a study of monozygotic twins with inflammatory bowel disease. Whole-study findings and limits: Different T cell subtypes could not be distinguished. Lower sharing of clonotypes with other individuals was seen in IBD patients than in healthy twins. This was most marked in patients showing signs of disease activity.

About this clonotype: Its antigen remains unidentified.

The UMIs contained a 6-nucleotide sample barcode. They were added by template switching during cDNA synthesis. TCRdb re-called the 5' RACE reads; one entry per CDR3 protein, DNA not given. Its listing shows around 220,000 distinct CDR3 sequences. The CDR3 covers 23 residues. The chain is built from TRBV7-1 and TRBJ1-6; TCRdb reports TRBD1, a call that lacks DNA to check it against. TRBV7-1 is an ORF, and what it does is uncertain. This clonotype originated in a human donor with ulcerative colitis or Crohn's disease, or a healthy co-twin of an affected twin (not recorded which). Input material: blood. The chain's CDR3 is CASSSLVGGRRITGGSYNSPLHF.